Here is one T cell receptor beta chain with its context. Sequencing relied on immunoSEQ assay v3.0, run at survey level. Method: immunoSEQ multiplex PCR; TCRdb's copy keeps in-frame clones and lacks some. The data show about 27,000 clones, with 82% seen just once and about 10% held by the top ten. PBMC samples from each donor numbered at least one pre-ART and at least two post-ART. Before DNA extraction, roughly 0.85-10 million cryopreserved PBMC were held in the samples. This entry belongs to a study of long-term antiretroviral therapy in people with HIV. V lost 1 base to trimming and J lost 0 bases, with 7 bases between them. CDR3 size: 14 residues. Germline values: CDR1 SGHNT, CDR2 YYREEE (reference sequence).

Sequencing used unsorted PBMCs, obtained 0.8 years before starting antiretroviral therapy. This TCR derives from a man aged 18 to 30 with HIV. The chain has TRBV5-4 and TRBJ1-2; D perhaps matches TRBD1 (6 bases). The CDR3 sequence: CASSLTGSNYGYTF. In DNA form, the CDR3 reads TGTGCCAGCAGCTTGACAGGGTCTAACTATGGCTACACCTTC.